Listed here is a single TCR beta chain. Its specificity is not known. Template switching added a universal primer site; cDNA carried unique molecular identifiers. TCRdb reprocessed the 5' RACE reads via MiXCR and lists one record per CDR3 protein. The sample has 1.5 million to 2 million distinct CDR3 sequences, 32% seen once. Trimming cost V 4 bases and J 4 bases, with 15 bases left between them. The CDR3 spans 15 residues. CDR1 and CDR2 (germline): MNHEY, SVGEGT. The sample belongs to a study of identical twins. The study's findings and limits: Models predicted too little out-of-frame TCR alpha sharing in monozygotic twins.

This chain connects TRBV6-2 or TRBV6-3 to TRBJ2-3; possibly TRBD2 for D (5 bases). The receptor was isolated from a newborn girl in good health. The material sequenced was cord blood. This CDR3 is CASSSSYTRADTQYF. CDR3 bases: TGTGCCAGCAGTTCTTCCTATACTAGGGCAGATACGCAGTATTTT.